The 28 T cell receptor beta chains listed next were all sequenced from one sample in a study of cytomegalovirus exposure and HLA in healthy donors. PCR primers comprised 60 Vbeta and 13 Jbeta primers. The table came from immunoSEQ multiplex PCR; TCRdb's copy has only in-frame clones and leaves some out. The sample has some 170,000 clones, approximately 70% seen once. The specimen sequenced was PBMCs. Receptors were obtained from a young man in good health and CMV-seropositive.

The chain joins TRBV23-1 to TRBJ2-7; 10 bases line up with TRBD1. TRBV23-1 is recorded as an ORF, its role being uncertain. There are 17 residues in the CDR3. Trimming cost V 0 bases and J 0 bases; bases outside gene matches: 5. CDR3 amino acids: CASSQSPGQGVSYEQYV. In DNA form, the CDR3 reads TGCGCCAGCAGTCAATCACCCGGACAGGGGGTCTCCTACGAGCAGTACGTC.

V usage is TRBV18 and J usage is TRBJ2-5; TRBD2 is a possible D gene (6 bases). V was trimmed by 0 bases and J by 2 bases, leaving 7 bases between them. The CDR3 has 14 amino acids. Looked up from germline, CDR1 is KGHSH and CDR2 is LQKENI. The CDR3 coding sequence is TGTGCCAGCTCACCACCGGGGACTCAAGAGACCCAGTACTTC. This encodes CASSPPGTQETQYF.

Concerning this clone: This sample includes further DNA sequences coding for the same CDR3. The chain carries TRBV19 and TRBJ1-5; 8 positions agree with TRBD1. The trim removed 4 bases at V and 6 bases at J, leaving 2 bases unmatched. Germline V gene data show CDR1 as LNHDA and CDR2 as SQIVND (reference sequence). The CDR3 sequence is 13 residues long. CDR3 residues: CASSTDRVQPQHF. Here the CDR3 DNA reads TGTGCCAGTAGTACGGACAGGGTTCAGCCCCAGCATTTT.

V is TRBV5-1 and J is TRBJ1-1; 10 nucleotides align to TRBD1. The germline gives CDR1 SGHRS, CDR2 YFSETQ. V lost 2 bases, J lost 4 bases, and 2 bases stayed unmatched. The CDR3 contains 14 residues. CDR3 sequence: CASSFRTGGTEAFF. CDR3 in DNA: TGCGCCAGCAGCTTCAGGACAGGGGGCACTGAAGCTTTCTTT.

The rearrangement joins TRBV18 to TRBJ2-3; 8 bases match TRBD1. V lost 6 bases to trimming and J lost 3 bases; unmatched junction nucleotides: 8. This CDR3 contains 15 residues. Germline CDR1 and CDR2: KGHSH and LQKENI. The DNA for the CDR3 is TGTGCCAGCTCTCCCCGACAGGGGCAAACAGATACGCAGTATTTT. This codes for CASSPRQGQTDTQYF.

Only a few counts were recorded for this clone. This chain uses TRBV5-4 with TRBJ1-6; a possible D gene is TRBD1 (5 bases). Deletions cut 1 base from V and 5 bases from J, with 10 bases between. This CDR3 region has 15 residues. Germline V gives CDR1 SGHNT, CDR2 YYREEE (reference sequence). The DNA of the CDR3 is TGTGCCAGCAGCTTGAGTGGGGGGGATAATTCACCCCTCCACTTT. Its protein product is CASSLSGGDNSPLHF. Full variable domain (rest looked up from reference TRBV5-4 and TRBJ1-6): ETGVTQSPTHLIKTRGQQVTLRCSSQSGHNTVSWYQQALGQGPQFIFQYYREEENGRGNFPPRFSGLQFPNYSSELNVNALELDDSALYLCASSLSGGDNSPLHFGNGTRLTVT.

The J gene is TRBJ1-2, the V gene TRBV30; the D gene is possibly TRBD1 (5 bases). CDR1 is GTSNPN and CDR2 is SVGIG in the germline V gene (reference sequence). The CDR3 is 14 amino acids. V dropped 4 bases and J dropped 0 bases, with 12 bases sitting between them. DNA for the CDR3: TGTGCCTGGAAAATTCGGACACCTAACTATGGCTACACCTTC. Protein: CAWKIRTPNYGYTF.

The chain employs TRBV29-1 and TRBJ2-5, with 10 bases lining up with TRBD2. The CDR3 runs 15 residues. V lost 4 bases and J lost 0; bases outside the gene matches: 5. CDR1 is SQVTM and CDR2 is ANQGSEA in the germline V gene. The CDR3 DNA follows: TGCAGCGTTGTAGGACTAGCGGACCACCAAGAGACCCAGTACTTC. This codes for CSVVGLADHQETQYF.

The chain has TRBV7-8 and TRBJ2-2, with D perhaps TRBD2 (8 bases). Germline V gene sequence: CDR1 SGHVS, CDR2 FQNEAQ. This CDR3 has 17 amino acids. With 5 bases removed from V and 8 bases from J, the gap between germline ends came to 24 bases. The CDR3 region has the DNA TGTGCCAGCAGCCCGACAGGGACTAGTACCATGATGGGGGAGCTGTTTTTT. Translation: CASSPTGTSTMMGELFF.

This chain connects TRBV5-4 to TRBJ2-2, with D maybe TRBD1 (6 bases). The V gene's germline CDR1 is SGHNT and CDR2 YYREEE (reference sequence). The V gene lost 4 bases and the J gene lost 4 bases, with 11 bases spanning the gap. The CDR3 extends over 14 amino acids. The CDR3 reads CASSEDSFTGELFF. The CDR3 nucleotides are TGTGCCAGCAGCGAGGACAGCTTCACCGGGGAGCTGTTTTTT.

The chain has TRBV25-1 and TRBJ2-1, with 9 positions matching TRBD2. V lost 3 bases and J lost 0; bases outside the gene matches: 9. The germline CDR1 and CDR2 sequences are MGHDK and SYGVNS. There are 18 residues in the CDR3. The CDR3 here is CASSDEVVAGDSYNEQFF. CDR3 in DNA: TGTGCCAGCAGTGATGAGGTGGTAGCGGGGGACTCCTACAATGAGCAGTTCTTC.

This clone was detected once. Additional DNA sequences in this sample encode the identical CDR3. The rearrangement links TRBV18 to TRBJ1-2; TRBD1 matches 7 bases. CDR1 and CDR2 from the germline V gene are KGHSH and LQKENI. The CDR3 has 15 amino acids. V gave up 2 bases and J gave up 0 bases; unmatched junction bases: 3. The CDR3 spells CASSPSGQPNYGYTF. CDR3 sequence (DNA): TGTGCCAGCTCACCATCGGGACAGCCTAACTATGGCTACACCTTC.

The CDR3 here is CASSVGDSPLHF. DNA for the CDR3: TGTGCCAGCAGCGTGGGAGACTCACCCCTCCACTTT. V gene TRBV9 combines with J gene TRBJ1-6, with D hard to call. The germline CDR1 and CDR2 sequences are SGDLS and YYNGEE. V was clipped by 2 bases and J by 10 bases, with 7 bases between them. The CDR3 is 12 amino acids.

This chain joins TRBV6-6 and TRBJ2-1, with 7 bases aligning to TRBD1. V lost 0 bases to trimming and J lost 6 bases; unmatched junction nucleotides: 8. The germline gives CDR1 MNHNY, CDR2 SVGAGI (reference sequence). CDR3 length: 16 amino acids. The CDR3 spells CASSYSGQPGLNEQFF. Here the CDR3 DNA reads TGTGCCAGCAGTTACTCGGGACAGCCAGGGCTCAATGAGCAGTTCTTC.

The chain recombines TRBV5-1 with TRBJ1-6; D is undetermined. The CDR3 is made up of 13 amino acids. From germline, CDR1 is SGHRS and CDR2 YFSETQ. V lost 5 bases and J 12 bases, leaving 15 bases between the germline ends. The CDR3 region has the DNA TGCGCCAGCAGACCCAACCGGAGTGGACCCCTCCACTTT. As protein: CASRPNRSGPLHF.

This clone showed up just a few times. Additional DNA sequences in this sample encode the identical CDR3. The chain uses TRBV5-1 and TRBJ2-3; maybe TRBD1 (5 bases). Germline loops: CDR1 SGHRS, CDR2 YFSETQ. The ends were cut back, 4 bases at V and 4 bases at J, with 13 bases in the middle. CDR3 length equals 14 residues. The CDR3 spells CASSEGQGSDTQYF. In DNA, the CDR3 is TGCGCCAGCAGCGAAGGACAAGGCTCAGATACGCAGTATTTT.

This chain joins TRBV11-2 and TRBJ2-3, with a possible D match to TRBD1 (6 bases). The CDR3 covers 14 residues. Germline loops: CDR1 SGHAT, CDR2 FQNNGV. V lost 2 bases and J 6 bases, leaving 12 bases between the germline ends. The CDR3 DNA sequence: TGTGCCAGCAGCTTATGGCAGGGGTCGGATACGCAGTATTTT. It yields the protein CASSLWQGSDTQYF.

This clone has only a few counts. CDR3 in DNA: TGTGCCAGCAGCTTGGGACTAGCGGGTAACAATGAGCAGTTCTTC. It codes for CASSLGLAGNNEQFF. The chain couples TRBV5-4 to TRBJ2-1; TRBD2 matches at 10 bases. V was pared by 0 bases and J by 5 bases, with 2 bases of the junction left unmatched. The CDR3 has 15 residues. Germline CDR1 SGHNT, CDR2 YYREEE (reference sequence).

This chain links TRBV5-1 with TRBJ2-2; TRBD1 matches 7 bases. CDR3 length equals 15 residues. Unmatched junction bases numbered 8, after V lost 4 bases and J lost 5 bases. Germline V gene data show CDR1 as SGHRS and CDR2 as YFSETQ. The CDR3 sequence is CASSPEGGRTGELFF. DNA of the CDR3: TGCGCCAGCAGCCCGGAAGGGGGCCGTACCGGGGAGCTGTTTTTT.

V and J are TRBV14 and TRBJ2-3, with a weak D call TRBD1 (5 bases). V was clipped by 8 bases and J by 0 bases, with 12 bases between them. The CDR3 extends over 14 amino acids. Germline loops: CDR1 SGHDN, CDR2 FVKESK. The CDR3 DNA follows: TGTGCCAGCTCAGGGCTCTCTAGCACAGATACGCAGTATTTT. It codes for CASSGLSSTDTQYF.

The chain is built from TRBV25-1 and TRBJ1-4; D is ambiguous. V was pared by 1 base and J by 8 bases, with 14 bases between. The CDR3 contains 15 residues. Germline CDR1 reads MGHDK; CDR2 reads SYGVNS. The CDR3 sequence: CASSEWLDSQEKLFF. The CDR3 DNA reads TGTGCCAGCAGTGAATGGCTGGACTCCCAGGAAAAACTGTTTTTT.

The chain recombines TRBV9 with TRBJ1-1; D might be TRBD1 (6 bases). Germline V gene data show CDR1 as SGDLS and CDR2 as YYNGEE. V lost 4 bases to trimming and J lost 7 bases, with 20 bases between them. This CDR3 region has 15 residues. CDR3 loop: CASSPFWGGRDEAFF. CDR3 DNA sequence: TGTGCCAGCAGCCCGTTTTGGGGGGGGCGGGATGAAGCTTTCTTT.

This chain links TRBV7-2 with TRBJ1-5; maybe TRBD1 (6 bases). The CDR3 totals 17 residues. Trimming shortened V by 6 bases and J by 0 bases, and 18 bases separated the two germline ends. CDR1 is SGHTA and CDR2 is FQGNSA in the germline V gene. This chain's CDR3 is CASRSGTHAYSNQPQHF. As DNA, the CDR3 is TGTGCCAGCAGGTCCGGGACACATGCATATAGCAATCAGCCCCAGCATTTT.

The chain is built from TRBV4-2 and TRBJ2-4, with a tentative D call TRBD2 (7 bases). From germline, CDR1 is LGHNA and CDR2 YNFKEQ. Trimming stripped 0 bases from V and 8 bases from J, with 17 bases between. The CDR3 spans 16 residues. The CDR3 DNA reads TGTGCCAGCAGCCAAGATCGGTGGGGGGGCCGGGACATTCAGTACTTC. Residues: CASSQDRWGGRDIQYF.

Only one count was recorded for this clone. V usage is TRBV19 and J usage is TRBJ2-2, with a tentative D call TRBD2 (6 bases). V gave up 1 base and J gave up 4 bases, with 7 bases separating them. This CDR3 is 14 amino acids long. Germline V gene data show CDR1 as LNHDA and CDR2 as SQIVND (reference sequence). The CDR3 DNA reads TGTGCCAGTAGTATAGGGACTACCACCGGGGAGCTGTTTTTT. Its protein is CASSIGTTTGELFF.

CDR3 DNA sequence: TGTGCCAGCAGTTCGAAGCCCGGGACAACCAACACTGAAGCTTTCTTT. Translation: CASSSKPGTTNTEAFF. The chain employs TRBV6-5 and TRBJ1-1; tentative D call: TRBD1 (6 bases). The V gene lost 4 bases and the J gene lost 2 bases, with 17 bases spanning the gap. CDR3 length: 16 amino acids. The germline V gene encodes CDR1 MNHEY and CDR2 SVGAGI.

There are a few counts of this clone. The rearrangement joins TRBV14 to TRBJ1-6; no clear D gene. The V end lost 1 base, the J end lost 7 bases, and 11 bases lay between the germline ends. This CDR3 has 15 residues. Germline loops: CDR1 SGHDN, CDR2 FVKESK. DNA for the CDR3: TGTGCCAGCAGCCAAGTTCTTGATGAGAATTCACCCCTCCACTTT. As protein: CASSQVLDENSPLHF. Combining the CDR3 with reference TRBV14 and TRBJ1-6 gives the whole variable domain EAGVTQFPSHSVIEKGQTVTLRCDPISGHDNLYWYRRVMGKEIKFLLHFVKESKQDESGMPNNRFLAERTGGTYSTLKVQPAELEDSGVYFCASSQVLDENSPLHFGNGTRLTVT.

V usage is TRBV9 and J usage is TRBJ2-1; no definite D call. CDR3 length: 15 amino acids. The germline gives CDR1 SGDLS, CDR2 YYNGEE. With 4 bases removed from V and 1 base from J, the gap between germline ends came to 12 bases. The CDR3 nucleotides read TGTGCCAGCAGCCCCCATCCCAGATCCTACAATGAGCAGTTCTTC. Translating gives CASSPHPRSYNEQFF.